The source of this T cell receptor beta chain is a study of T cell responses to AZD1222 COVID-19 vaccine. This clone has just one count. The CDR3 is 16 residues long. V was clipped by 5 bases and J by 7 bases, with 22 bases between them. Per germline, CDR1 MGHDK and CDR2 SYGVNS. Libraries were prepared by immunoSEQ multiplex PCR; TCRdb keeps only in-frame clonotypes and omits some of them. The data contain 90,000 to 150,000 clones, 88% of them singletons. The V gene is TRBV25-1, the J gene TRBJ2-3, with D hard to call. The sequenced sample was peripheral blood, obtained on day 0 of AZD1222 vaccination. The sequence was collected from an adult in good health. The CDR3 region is CASSITSGLGANTQYF. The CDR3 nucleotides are TGTGCCAGCAGTATCACGTCGGGTCTAGGAGCGAATACGCAGTATTTT.